This is a list of T cell receptor beta chains from one sample in a study of T cell repertoires in cytomegalovirus infection. The antigens these receptors bind are not known. TCRdb re-derived calls from the reads in MiXCR, one entry per CDR3 protein. The data contain 95,000 to 150,000 distinct CDR3 sequences, 32% of them singletons. The material was CD8+ T cells from cultured PBMCs, obtained from culture after CMV antigen stimulation. Receptor source: a human donor in good health (CMV status not recorded). Some clones in this sample may be carry-over from other donors' samples. The CDR3 runs from the conserved cysteine through the conserved F or W. The D gene is left open where the match is weak. Clone size, where shown, is once, few, many, or a class for clones that have expanded.

d_gene	abundance	v_gene	j_gene	CDR3aa	CDR3nt
-	-	TRBV18	TRBJ2-1	CASSSTDYNEQFF	TGTGCCAGCTCTTCGACAGACTACAATGAGCAGTTCTTC
TRBD2	-	TRBV6-6	TRBJ2-5	CASAMSTSGAFETQYF	TGTGCCAGCGCCATGTCAACTAGCGGGGCCTTCGAGACCCAGTACTTC
TRBD1	few	TRBV5-8	TRBJ1-2	CASRSDRGGIYGYTF	TGTGCCAGCAGATCCGACAGGGGTGGTATCTATGGCTACACCTTC
TRBD2	many	TRBV6-5	TRBJ2-1	CASSYDGGAYNEQFF	TGTGCCAGCAGTTACGACGGGGGGGCCTACAATGAGCAGTTCTTC
-	few	TRBV7-3	TRBJ1-1	CASSLTFERNTEAFF	TGTGCCAGCAGCTTAACGTTCGAACGGAACACTGAAGCTTTCTTT
TRBD1	-	TRBV7-2	TRBJ1-1	CASSPTGTGLEAFF	TGTGCCAGCAGCCCTACCGGGACAGGCCTTGAAGCTTTCTTT
-	-	TRBV6-2/TRBV6-3	TRBJ2-3	CASTGFASTDTQYF	TGTGCCAGCACCGGATTTGCTAGCACAGATACGCAGTATTTT
-	-	TRBV4-1	TRBJ2-7	CASSQALQGGGGEQYF	TGCGCCAGCAGCCAAGCCTTACAGGGAGGAGGTGGCGAGCAGTACTTC
-	-	TRBV5-1	TRBJ2-1	CASSFTGAPNEQFF	TGCGCCAGCAGCTTTACTGGGGCCCCCAATGAGCAGTTCTTC
-	-	TRBV15	TRBJ1-2	CATSGRPPGAHGYTF	TGTGCCACCAGCGGCCGTCCCCCCGGGGCTCATGGCTACACCTTC
-	few	TRBV7-8	TRBJ2-7	CASSTRTYEQYF	TGTGCCAGCAGCACCAGGACCTACGAGCAGTACTTC
-	-	TRBV6-1	TRBJ2-6	CASSKPTGLSSGANVLTF	TGTGCCAGCAGCAAGCCGACAGGTCTCAGCTCTGGGGCCAACGTCCTGACTTTC
-	-	TRBV12-3/TRBV12-4	TRBJ1-6	CASSLPSSYNSPLHF	TGTGCCAGCAGTTTACCGAGCTCCTATAATTCACCCCTCCACTTT
-	-	TRBV27	TRBJ2-7	CASSSWTAGYYEQYF	TGTGCCAGCAGTTCATGGACGGCGGGGTACTACGAGCAGTACTTC
TRBD1	-	TRBV6-5	TRBJ2-5	CASSSDRGMETQYF	TGTGCCAGCAGTTCTGACAGGGGTATGGAGACCCAGTACTTC
TRBD2	few	TRBV19	TRBJ2-3	CASTLAGGTDTQYF	TGTGCCAGTACCCTAGCGGGGGGCACAGATACGCAGTATTTT
-	-	TRBV12-3/TRBV12-4	TRBJ2-7	CASSGRDGSYEQYF	TGTGCCAGCAGTGGGCGGGACGGCTCCTACGAGCAGTACTTC
TRBD1	-	TRBV28	TRBJ1-1	CASSFDVGQGTNTEAFF	TGTGCCAGCAGTTTTGACGTAGGACAGGGGACGAACACTGAAGCTTTCTTT
TRBD1	many	TRBV4-2	TRBJ2-2	CASSHGTVGLELFF	TGTGCCAGCAGCCATGGGACAGTGGGATTGGAGCTGTTTTTT
TRBD1	few	TRBV27	TRBJ2-2	CASTEQAGTVNTGELFF	TGTGCCAGCACCGAACAAGCCGGGACAGTGAACACCGGGGAGCTGTTTTTT
-	-	TRBV2	TRBJ2-7	CATLTGGEQYF	TGTGCCACCTTGACCGGGGGCGAGCAGTACTTC
TRBD1	-	TRBV20-1	TRBJ2-7	CSAGPAGTAKQYF	TGCAGTGCTGGGCCCGCCGGGACAGCCAAGCAGTACTTC
TRBD2	few	TRBV7-6	TRBJ2-7	CASSLMTSGDYEQYF	TGTGCCAGCAGCCTGATGACTAGCGGGGACTACGAGCAGTACTTC
TRBD2	-	TRBV27	TRBJ2-1	CASFAGGYNEQFF	TGTGCCAGCTTTGCGGGGGGGTACAATGAGCAGTTCTTC
-	many	TRBV7-6	TRBJ1-1	CASSLSLGDTEAFF	TGTGCCAGCAGCTTATCCCTGGGGGACACTGAAGCTTTCTTT
-	few	TRBV7-9	TRBJ2-5	CASSSPVKETQYF	TGTGCCAGCAGCTCCCCGGTCAAAGAGACCCAGTACTTC
-	-	TRBV7-6	TRBJ2-2	CASSLGGDGRELFF	TGTGCCAGCAGCCTAGGGGGGGACGGCAGGGAGCTGTTTTTT
-	few	TRBV12-3/TRBV12-4	TRBJ2-7	CASSSGTYEQYF	TGTGCCAGCAGTTCTGGGACCTACGAGCAGTACTTC
-	few	TRBV28	TRBJ1-1	CASSTSGADLNTEAFF	TGTGCCAGCAGTACCTCAGGGGCAGATTTGAACACTGAAGCTTTCTTT
-	once	TRBV12-3/TRBV12-4	TRBJ1-5	CASSLNAGFQPQHF	TGTGCCAGCAGTTTAAATGCAGGGTTTCAGCCCCAGCATTTT
TRBD2	many	TRBV9	TRBJ2-3	CASSESGVAADTQYF	TGTGCCAGCAGCGAGAGCGGGGTGGCGGCAGATACGCAGTATTTT
-	many	TRBV7-6	TRBJ1-6	CASSLGSLVSPLHF	TGTGCCAGCAGCTTAGGGTCTTTAGTTTCACCCCTCCACTTT
-	many	TRBV6-1	TRBJ1-2	CASSEAARGYTF	TGTGCCAGCAGTGAAGCTGCCCGTGGCTACACCTTC
TRBD1	many	TRBV7-9	TRBJ1-1	CASSQQGGTEAFF	TGTGCCAGCAGCCAACAGGGGGGGACTGAAGCTTTCTTT
-	-	TRBV12-3/TRBV12-4	TRBJ2-2	CASRLTGNIPGELFF	TGTGCCAGCCGGTTAACAGGGAACATCCCCGGGGAGCTGTTTTTT
TRBD2	few	TRBV7-6	TRBJ2-2	CASSGGTSRNTGELFF	TGTGCCAGCAGCGGGGGGACTAGCAGGAACACCGGGGAGCTGTTTTTT
TRBD1	-	TRBV20-1	TRBJ2-7	CSARHQRQGGSYEQYF	TGCAGTGCTAGGCACCAACGACAGGGGGGTTCCTACGAGCAGTACTTC
-	few	TRBV9	TRBJ2-3	CASSAGGGPDTQYF	TGTGCCAGCAGCGCCGGGGGTGGTCCAGATACGCAGTATTTT
-	-	TRBV14	TRBJ2-1	CASSYIRGTQEQFF	TGTGCCAGCAGTTATATACGGGGGACCCAGGAGCAGTTCTTC
-	-	TRBV4-2	TRBJ2-7	CASSQDPGTHYEQYF	TGTGCCAGCAGCCAAGATCCTGGGACCCACTACGAGCAGTACTTC
-	-	TRBV13	TRBJ1-1	CASSYRASVTEAFF	TGTGCCAGCAGCTACAGGGCTTCAGTAACTGAAGCTTTCTTT
TRBD1	few	TRBV6-2/TRBV6-3	TRBJ2-2	CASSIRRDSLANTGELFF	TGTGCCAGCAGCATACGAAGGGACAGCCTTGCGAACACCGGGGAGCTGTTTTTT
TRBD2	few	TRBV27	TRBJ2-1	CASSLLTSGGFYNEQFF	TGTGCCAGCAGTTTATTGACTAGCGGGGGGTTTTACAATGAGCAGTTCTTC
-	many	TRBV7-6	TRBJ2-7	CASSSRGSGGSYEQYF	TGTGCCAGCAGCTCTCGGGGTAGCGGCGGCTCCTACGAGCAGTACTTC
-	few	TRBV29-1	TRBJ1-2	CSVWGDTANYGYTF	TGCAGCGTCTGGGGGGACACAGCTAACTATGGCTACACCTTC
TRBD1	few	TRBV7-6	TRBJ1-3	CASSLGQGPSGNTIYF	TGTGCCAGCAGCTTAGGACAGGGGCCCTCTGGAAACACCATATATTTT
-	many	TRBV6-1	TRBJ2-1	CASTEGRAGSNEQFF	TGTGCCAGCACTGAGGGGCGAGCTGGAAGCAATGAGCAGTTCTTC
TRBD1	many	TRBV5-1	TRBJ2-1	CASSLTAGQGARNEQFF	TGCGCCAGCAGCTTGACCGCGGGACAGGGGGCGCGTAATGAGCAGTTCTTC
-	once	TRBV9	TRBJ1-2	CASRAGVLGYTF	TGTGCCAGCAGGGCCGGGGTACTTGGCTACACCTTC
-	-	TRBV27	TRBJ1-5	CASSQTYSNQPQHF	TGTGCCAGCAGTCAGACATATAGCAATCAGCCCCAGCATTTT
TRBD1	-	TRBV6-1	TRBJ1-4	CASQNQGAGEKLFF	TGTGCCAGCCAAAACCAGGGGGCAGGAGAAAAACTGTTTTTT
-	-	TRBV5-1	TRBJ2-7	CASSLDLATGFDEQYF	TGCGCCAGCAGCTTGGATCTGGCCACCGGTTTTGACGAGCAGTACTTC
-	-	TRBV19	TRBJ2-1	CASSIAAGSYNEQFF	TGTGCCAGTAGTATAGCCGCGGGCAGCTACAATGAGCAGTTCTTC
-	-	TRBV7-9	TRBJ2-2	CASSAVPPNTGELFF	TGTGCCAGCAGCGCCGTACCCCCGAACACCGGGGAGCTGTTTTTT
-	-	TRBV19	TRBJ2-2	CASSIGGQFSGELFF	TGTGCCAGTAGTATTGGGGGCCAGTTCTCCGGGGAGCTGTTTTTT